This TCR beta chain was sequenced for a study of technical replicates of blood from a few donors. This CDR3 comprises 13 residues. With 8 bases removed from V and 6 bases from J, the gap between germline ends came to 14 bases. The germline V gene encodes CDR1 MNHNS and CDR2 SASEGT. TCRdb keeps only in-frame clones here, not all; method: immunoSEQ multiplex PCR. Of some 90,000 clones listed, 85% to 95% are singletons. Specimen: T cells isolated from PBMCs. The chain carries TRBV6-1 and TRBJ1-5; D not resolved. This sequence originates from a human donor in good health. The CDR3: CASEAEGGQPQHF. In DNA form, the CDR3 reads TGTGCCAGCGAGGCGGAGGGAGGTCAGCCCCAGCATTTT.